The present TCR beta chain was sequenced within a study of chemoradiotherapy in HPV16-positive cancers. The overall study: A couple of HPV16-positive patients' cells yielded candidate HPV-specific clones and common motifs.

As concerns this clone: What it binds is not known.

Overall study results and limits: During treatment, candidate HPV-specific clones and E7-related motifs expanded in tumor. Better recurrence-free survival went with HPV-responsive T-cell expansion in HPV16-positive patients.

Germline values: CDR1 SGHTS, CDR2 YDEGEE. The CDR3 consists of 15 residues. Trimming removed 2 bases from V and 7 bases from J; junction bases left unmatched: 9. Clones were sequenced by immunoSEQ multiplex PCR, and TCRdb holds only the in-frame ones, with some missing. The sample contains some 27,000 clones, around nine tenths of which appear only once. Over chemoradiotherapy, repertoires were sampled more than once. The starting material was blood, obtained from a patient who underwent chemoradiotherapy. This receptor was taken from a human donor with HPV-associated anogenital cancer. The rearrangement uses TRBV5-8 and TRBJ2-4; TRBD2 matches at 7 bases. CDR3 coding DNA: TGTGCCAGCAGCTTACCGGGACTATCGAGTAACATTCAGTACTTC. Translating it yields CASSLPGLSSNIQYF.